The rows below give T cell receptor beta chains drawn from one sample of a study of regulatory T cells in long-lasting Graves disease. TCRdb itself ran the multiplex PCR reads through MiXCR, one entry per CDR3 protein. The sample carries 360,000 or so distinct CDR3 sequences, roughly 20% recorded once. The material was peripheral blood mononuclear cells (PBMCs), obtained when the disease was refractory, from a patient treated with antithyroid drugs. The receptors stem from a middle-aged woman with Graves disease. Each CDR3 is given with its conserved first and last residue. Fields, in order: clone size, V gene, J gene, D gene, CDR3 protein, CDR3 DNA. D genes are given only for firm matches. Clone sizes are given selectively: once, few, many, or a class where the clone is expanded.

-	TRBV20-1	TRBJ1-5	-	CSATDTYSSNQPQHF	TGCAGTGCCACGGACACCTACTCTAGCAATCAGCCCCAGCATTTT
many	TRBV6-1	TRBJ2-7	TRBD2	CASRLGLESYEQYF	TGTGCCAGCAGATTGGGACTAGAAAGCTACGAGCAGTACTTC
-	TRBV20-1	TRBJ1-3	TRBD1	CSAAGTDYNSGNTIYF	TGCAGTGCCGCCGGGACAGATTATAATTCTGGAAACACCATATATTTT
many	TRBV15	TRBJ1-1	-	CATSRMGQLNTEAFF	TGTGCCACCAGCAGGATGGGTCAGCTGAACACTGAAGCTTTCTTT
-	TRBV24-1	TRBJ1-6	-	CATSDGQLSTLHF	TGTGCCACCAGTGATGGACAGCTTTCCACCCTCCACTTT
many	TRBV28	TRBJ1-4	-	CASSLQGWGEKLFF	TGTGCCAGCAGTTTACAGGGATGGGGTGAAAAACTGTTTTTT
many	TRBV20-1	TRBJ2-5	-	CSARLPRLQETQYF	TGCAGTGCTAGACTACCTAGACTCCAAGAGACCCAGTACTTC
many	TRBV28	TRBJ1-3	-	CASSFRASGNTIYF	TGTGCCAGCAGTTTCAGAGCCTCTGGAAACACCATATATTTT
-	TRBV29-1	TRBJ2-7	-	CSVEGVNSYEQYF	TGCAGCGTTGAGGGCGTAAACTCCTACGAGCAGTACTTC
-	TRBV28	TRBJ2-2	-	CASSHDQGNTGELFF	TGTGCCAGCAGCCACGATCAGGGGAACACCGGGGAGCTGTTTTTT